These T cell receptor beta chains were read from a single sample in a study of blood T cells in healthy people across ages. TCRdb independently ran MiXCR on the 5' RACE reads; one entry per CDR3 protein. This table has over 750,000 distinct CDR3 sequences, 20% to 30% appearing once. These same data were also listed under a study on T cells of mothers and their children.

Sequencing was done on a sample of blood. The receptors were gathered from a boy aged 10-17 years in good health. Both conserved end residues are trimmed from each CDR3. D genes are given only for firm matches.

cdr3_length,j_call,v_call,d_call,cdr3_aa
12,TRBJ2-1,TRBV4-1,TRBD2,ASSRTSGRNEQF
13,-,TRBV4-2,TRBD1,ASSQVNRGRDEQF
11,TRBJ2-7,TRBV7-2,-,ASSLAHPYEQY
14,TRBJ2-3,TRBV4-3,TRBD1,ASSQDQKGALDTQY
13,TRBJ2-1,TRBV7-2,TRBD1,ASSADRGQYNEQF
13,-,TRBV7-8,TRBD2,ASSYGSGGDNEQF
10,TRBJ1-1,TRBV12-3/TRBV12-4,-,ASTPGPAEAF
12,TRBJ2-1,TRBV5-1,-,ACSPDFTYNEQF
11,TRBJ2-5,TRBV5-6,-,ASNPTGGETQY
13,TRBJ1-2,TRBV29-1,TRBD1,SVGGDRGRLVGYT
11,TRBJ1-1,TRBV15,-,ATRLREGTEAF
14,TRBJ2-5,TRBV10-3,TRBD2,AISDLRTSGQETQY
9,TRBJ2-1,TRBV12-3/TRBV12-4,-,ASSSTGLQF
15,-,TRBV6-2/TRBV6-3,TRBD2,ASSWEAQRGGYNEQF
12,TRBJ1-4,TRBV29-1,TRBD1,SVGTVATNEKLF
13,TRBJ1-5,TRBV12-3/TRBV12-4,-,ASSSSYQGNQPQH
11,TRBJ2-4,TRBV12-3/TRBV12-4,-,ASSPFSGDIQY
14,TRBJ1-4,TRBV4-1,-,ASSQTDLPGGEKLF
10,TRBJ2-3,TRBV20-1,-,SGLYSTDTQY
14,TRBJ2-1,TRBV28,-,ASSSSPTWVSGEQF
10,TRBJ2-5,TRBV24-1,-,ATSDLQETQY
10,TRBJ2-1,TRBV24-1,-,ATREAVGDWF
12,TRBJ2-1,TRBV29-1,-,SVELSQDRNEQF
12,TRBJ2-5,TRBV4-1,-,ASSQDRVAETQY
14,TRBJ2-5,TRBV4-1,TRBD2,ASSQDTSGSRETQY
14,TRBJ2-5,TRBV20-1,TRBD2,SARSGLAGYQETQY
15,TRBJ2-7,TRBV20-1,TRBD2,SARGWTRTSGTYEQY
12,TRBJ1-1,TRBV6-1,-,ASSVQVRGTEAF
9,-,TRBV29-1,TRBD1,SAERQGEQY
14,TRBJ2-2,TRBV2,-,ASSVTERKPTGELF
13,TRBJ1-3,TRBV9,-,ASSASPSTGNTIY
13,TRBJ2-5,TRBV28,-,ASSLWASRSETQY
14,TRBJ2-7,TRBV6-6,-,ASSYLQGRSSYEQY
9,TRBJ2-7,TRBV6-1,-,ASERNYEQY
15,TRBJ2-1,TRBV6-1,TRBD2,ASTTSGGHISYNEQF
12,TRBJ1-1,TRBV12-3/TRBV12-4,-,ASTQGLSKAEAF
14,TRBJ1-2,TRBV10-3,-,AISESRQDSDYGYT
16,TRBJ2-2,TRBV3-1,-,ASSMGLQGFADTGELF
18,TRBJ2-3,TRBV28,TRBD2,ASSFLGHTASGSRADTQY
10,TRBJ2-7,TRBV7-9,TRBD2,ASSSTSSEQY
14,TRBJ2-7,TRBV4-1,TRBD2,ASSQEGTSGRGEQY
13,TRBJ1-4,TRBV7-2,TRBD1,ASSETDRGNEKLF
14,TRBJ2-1,TRBV5-1,-,ASSGGSGTGYNEQF
14,TRBJ2-1,TRBV7-2,TRBD1,ASSLDSGTENNEQF
13,TRBJ2-5,TRBV10-3,-,AISEWTVGKETQY
13,TRBJ2-7,TRBV9,TRBD2,ASSVGLAGGYEQY
13,TRBJ2-3,TRBV9,-,ASSVGGSHTDTQY
11,-,TRBV11-2,-,ASSFGINNEQF
9,TRBJ2-3,TRBV6-1,-,ASSVQDTQY
13,TRBJ2-5,TRBV7-2,-,ASSLAGNLQETQY
13,TRBJ2-2,TRBV10-3,-,AIKGPELRTGELF
13,TRBJ1-2,TRBV4-1,TRBD1,ASSPQGQGGYGYT
13,TRBJ1-1,TRBV3-1,-,ASSRIRGLNTEAF